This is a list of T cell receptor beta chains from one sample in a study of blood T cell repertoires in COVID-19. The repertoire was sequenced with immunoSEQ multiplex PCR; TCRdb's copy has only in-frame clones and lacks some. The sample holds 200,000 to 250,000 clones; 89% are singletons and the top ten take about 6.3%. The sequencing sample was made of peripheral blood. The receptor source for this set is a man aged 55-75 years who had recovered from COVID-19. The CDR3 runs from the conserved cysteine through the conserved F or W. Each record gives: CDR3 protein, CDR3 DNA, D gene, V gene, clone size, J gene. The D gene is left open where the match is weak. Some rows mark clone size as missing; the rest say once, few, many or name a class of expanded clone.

CASSLSLDGSETQYF	TGTGCCAGCTCACTTTCGCTTGATGGCTCAGAGACCCAGTACTTC	.	TRBV18	.	TRBJ2-5
CASRRGGNLRGPDTEAFF	TGCGCCAGCAGACGCGGCGGAAACCTCAGGGGGCCGGACACTGAAGCTTTCTTT	TRBD1	TRBV5-1	once	TRBJ1-1
CASSIGRARNQPQHF	TGTGCCAGTAGTATCGGCAGGGCCCGCAATCAGCCCCAGCATTTT	.	TRBV19	.	TRBJ1-5
CASSLAGGPGTQYF	TGTGCCAGCAGCTTAGCGGGGGGGCCAGGGACCCAGTACTTC	TRBD2	TRBV5-4	.	TRBJ2-5
CASSQGTGTYEQYF	TGCGCCAGCAGCCAAGGGACAGGGACCTACGAGCAGTACTTC	TRBD1	TRBV4-3	.	TRBJ2-7
CASSLVSGDADTQYF	TGTGCCAGCAGCTTAGTTTCGGGAGATGCAGATACGCAGTATTTT	.	TRBV7-9	.	TRBJ2-3
CASSRRGAGGPEQYF	TGTGCCAGCAGCCGTCGGGGAGCGGGAGGGCCGGAGCAGTACTTC	TRBD2	TRBV6-5	.	TRBJ2-7
CASSDRTGGYEQYF	TGTGCCAGCTCAGACCGGACAGGGGGCTACGAGCAGTACTTC	TRBD1	TRBV18	.	TRBJ2-7
CASSSREGYGYTF	TGTGCCAGCAGTTCCAGGGAAGGCTATGGCTACACCTTC	.	TRBV3-1/TRBV3-2	.	TRBJ1-2
CASSPWGSGIGNEQFF	TGTGCCAGCAGCCCATGGGGAAGCGGGATCGGGAATGAGCAGTTCTTC	TRBD2	TRBV6-2/TRBV6-3	.	TRBJ2-1
CASSLTGLTGELFF	TGTGCCAGCAGCTTAACAGGGTTAACCGGGGAGCTGTTTTTT	.	TRBV5-4	.	TRBJ2-2
CATRQGYTGELFF	TGTGCCACCAGACAGGGGTACACCGGGGAGCTGTTTTTT	TRBD1	TRBV6-6	.	TRBJ2-2
CASSLSPGEKLFF	TGTGCCAGCAGCTTGTCCCCAGGTGAAAAACTGTTTTTT	.	TRBV5-5	.	TRBJ1-4
CASSLAGQSLREQYF	TGTGCCAGCAGCTTAGCGGGACAGTCTTTGCGGGAGCAGTACTTC	TRBD1	TRBV11-1	.	TRBJ2-7
CASSFQANRNMNTEAFF	TGTGCCAGCAGTTTTCAAGCGAACAGGAACATGAACACTGAAGCTTTCTTT	.	TRBV6-2/TRBV6-3	.	TRBJ1-1
CAWNEGVGELFF	TGTGCCTGGAACGAGGGGGTCGGGGAGCTGTTTTTT	.	TRBV30	.	TRBJ2-2
CASSGGTVTF	TGTGCCAGCAGCGGGGGGACAGTTACCTTC	TRBD1	TRBV9	.	TRBJ1-2
CASSIQPGTVYNQPQHF	TGTGCCAGTAGTATTCAGCCCGGGACAGTTTACAATCAGCCCCAGCATTTT	TRBD1	TRBV19	.	TRBJ1-5
CASSPPGSVMNTEAFF	TGTGCCAGCTCACCACCCGGCAGCGTCATGAACACTGAAGCTTTCTTT	.	TRBV18	once	TRBJ1-1
CASTRGSRTGNVYTEAFF	TGTGCCAGTACCAGAGGTTCCCGAACAGGGAATGTTTACACTGAAGCTTTCTTT	.	TRBV19	.	TRBJ1-1
CASSFSRTSGAQETQYF	TGTGCCAGCAGCTTCTCCAGGACTAGCGGAGCGCAAGAGACCCAGTACTTC	TRBD2	TRBV7-2	.	TRBJ2-5
CASSLTWGRSEKLFF	TGTGCCAGCAGTCTTACATGGGGGCGCAGTGAAAAACTGTTTTTT	.	TRBV7-3	.	TRBJ1-4
CASSIQSTGGYTDTQYF	TGTGCCAGTAGTATCCAGTCGACAGGGGGGTACACAGATACGCAGTATTTT	TRBD1	TRBV19	.	TRBJ2-3